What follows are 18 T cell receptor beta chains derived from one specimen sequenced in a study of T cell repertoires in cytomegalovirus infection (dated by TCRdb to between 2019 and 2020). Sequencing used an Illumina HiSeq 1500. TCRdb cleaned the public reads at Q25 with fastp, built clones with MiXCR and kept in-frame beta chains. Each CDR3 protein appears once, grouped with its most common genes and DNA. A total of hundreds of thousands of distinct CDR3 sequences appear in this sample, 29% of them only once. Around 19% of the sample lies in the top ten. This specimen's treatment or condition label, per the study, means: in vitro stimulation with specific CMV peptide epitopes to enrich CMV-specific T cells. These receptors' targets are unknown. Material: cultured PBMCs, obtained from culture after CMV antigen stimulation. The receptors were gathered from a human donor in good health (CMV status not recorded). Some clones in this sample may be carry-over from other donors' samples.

CDR3 residues: CASSATGGSCSYTF. The CDR3 DNA reads as TGTGCCAGCAGTGCGACAGGGGGTTCGTGTAGCTACACCTTC. The chain links TRBV12-3 or TRBV12-4 to TRBJ1-2, with 9 bases matching TRBD1. The V and J ends lost 5 bases and 9 bases, in that order; junction bases with no gene match: 10. The CDR3 loop spans 14 amino acids.

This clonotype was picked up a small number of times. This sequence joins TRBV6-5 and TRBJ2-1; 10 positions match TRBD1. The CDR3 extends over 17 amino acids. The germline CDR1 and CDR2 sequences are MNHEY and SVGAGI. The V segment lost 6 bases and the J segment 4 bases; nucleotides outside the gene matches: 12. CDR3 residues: CASRTGRDRGRYNEQFF. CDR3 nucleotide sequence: TGTGCCAGCAGAACGGGCCGGGACAGGGGAAGATACAATGAGCAGTTCTTC.

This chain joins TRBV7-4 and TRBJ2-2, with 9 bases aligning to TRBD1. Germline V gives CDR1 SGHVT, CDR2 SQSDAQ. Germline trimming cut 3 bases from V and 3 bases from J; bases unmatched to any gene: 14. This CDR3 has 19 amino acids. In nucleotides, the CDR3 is TGTGCCAGCAGCTTCCCTTACCCCGGGACAGGGTGGGACACCGGGGAGCTGTTTTTT. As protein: CASSFPYPGTGWDTGELFF.

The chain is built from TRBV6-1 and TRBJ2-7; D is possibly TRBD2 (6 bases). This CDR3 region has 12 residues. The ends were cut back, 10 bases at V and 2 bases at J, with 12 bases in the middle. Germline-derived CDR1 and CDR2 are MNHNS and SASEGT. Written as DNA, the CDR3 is TGTGCCATCGGGACTCTCACCTACGAGCAGTACTTC. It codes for CAIGTLTYEQYF.

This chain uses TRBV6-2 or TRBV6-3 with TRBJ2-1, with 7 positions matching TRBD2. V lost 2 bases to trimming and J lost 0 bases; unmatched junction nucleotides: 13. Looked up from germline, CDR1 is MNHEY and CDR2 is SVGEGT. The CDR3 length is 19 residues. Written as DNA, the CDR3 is TGTGCCAGCAGTTACGTCTTGGCTAGCGGTGCCTACTCCTACAATGAGCAGTTCTTC. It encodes CASSYVLASGAYSYNEQFF.

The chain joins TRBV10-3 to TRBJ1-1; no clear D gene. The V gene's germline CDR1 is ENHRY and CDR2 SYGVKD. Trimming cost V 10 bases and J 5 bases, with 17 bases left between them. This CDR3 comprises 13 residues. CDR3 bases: TGTGCCACTGGGGTTAGACGCGATACTGAAGCTTTCTTT. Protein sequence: CATGVRRDTEAFF.

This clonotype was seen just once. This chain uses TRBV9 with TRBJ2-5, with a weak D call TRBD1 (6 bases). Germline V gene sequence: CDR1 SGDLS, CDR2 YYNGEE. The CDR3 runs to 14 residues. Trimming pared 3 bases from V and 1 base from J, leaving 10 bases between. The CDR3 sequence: CASSATGTQETQYF. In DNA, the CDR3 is TGTGCCAGCAGCGCCACAGGGACCCAAGAGACCCAGTACTTC.

In DNA, the CDR3 is TGTGCCAGCAGTGGACAGTTAAGCACAGATACGCAGTATTTT. It yields the protein CASSGQLSTDTQYF. The genes are TRBV2 and TRBJ2-3; a weak D match, TRBD1 (5 bases). Germline CDR1 and CDR2: SNHLY and FYNNEI. With 4 bases removed from V and 0 bases from J, the gap between germline ends came to 8 bases. The CDR3 length is 14 residues. The variable domain in full, completed from reference TRBV2 and TRBJ2-3, reads EPEVTQTPSHQVTQMGQEVILRCVPISNHLYFYWYRQILGQKVEFLVSFYNNEISEKSEIFDDQFSVERPDGSNFTLKIRSTKLEDSAMYFCASSGQLSTDTQYFGPGTRLTVL.

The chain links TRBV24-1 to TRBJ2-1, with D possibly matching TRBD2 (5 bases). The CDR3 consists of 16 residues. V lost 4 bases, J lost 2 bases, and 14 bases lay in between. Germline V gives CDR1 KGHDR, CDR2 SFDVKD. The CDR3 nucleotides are TGTGCCACCAGTGACCCCGGACTGACCGCCTACAATGAGCAGTTCTTC. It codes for CATSDPGLTAYNEQFF.

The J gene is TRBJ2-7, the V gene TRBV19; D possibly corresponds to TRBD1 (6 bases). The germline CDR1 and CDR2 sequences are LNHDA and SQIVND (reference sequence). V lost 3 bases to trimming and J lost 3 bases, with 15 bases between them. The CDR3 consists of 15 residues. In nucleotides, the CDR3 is TGTGCCAGTAGTATCGAGGGCAGGGGAAACTACGAGCAGTACTTC. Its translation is CASSIEGRGNYEQYF. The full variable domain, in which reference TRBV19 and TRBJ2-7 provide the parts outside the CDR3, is DGGITQSPKYLFRKEGQNVTLSCEQNLNHDAMYWYRQDPGQGLRLIYYSQIVNDFQKGDIAEGYSVSREKKESFPLTVTSAQKNPTAFYLCASSIEGRGNYEQYFGPGTRLTVT.

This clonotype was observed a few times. CDR3 loop: CASSPIPRGAAKNIQYF. CDR3 sequence (DNA): TGCGCCAGCAGCCCAATCCCCCGGGGGGCAGCCAAAAACATTCAGTACTTC. The chain joins TRBV4-1 to TRBJ2-4, with D possibly matching TRBD2 (7 bases). CDR3 length equals 17 residues. Germline CDR1 reads MGHRA; CDR2 reads YSYEKL. The V end lost 4 bases, the J end lost 0 bases, and 16 bases lay between the germline ends.

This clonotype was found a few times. CDR3 nucleotides: TGCAGTGCTAGTGGACTAGCGGGGGGTAGTGAGCAGTTCTTC. This sequence encodes CSASGLAGGSEQFF. The gene calls are TRBV20-1 and TRBJ2-1; the match to TRBD2 covers 14 bases. With 3 bases clipped from V and 9 bases from J, the junction kept 4 bases outside the gene matches. The germline gives CDR1 DFQATT, CDR2 SNEGSKA (reference sequence). The CDR3 sequence is 14 residues long.

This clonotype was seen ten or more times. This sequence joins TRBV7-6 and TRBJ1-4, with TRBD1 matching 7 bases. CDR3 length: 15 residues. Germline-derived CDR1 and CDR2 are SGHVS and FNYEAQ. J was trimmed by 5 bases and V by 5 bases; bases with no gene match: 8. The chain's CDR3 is CASSVGDSQNEKLFF. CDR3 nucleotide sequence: TGTGCCAGCAGCGTAGGGGACAGTCAAAATGAAAAACTGTTTTTT. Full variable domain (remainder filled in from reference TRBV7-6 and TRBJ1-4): GAGVSQSPRYKVTKRGQDVALRCDPISGHVSLYWYRQALGQGPEFLTYFNYEAQQDKSGLPNDRFSAERPEGSISTLTIQRTEQRDSAMYRCASSVGDSQNEKLFFGSGTQLSVL.

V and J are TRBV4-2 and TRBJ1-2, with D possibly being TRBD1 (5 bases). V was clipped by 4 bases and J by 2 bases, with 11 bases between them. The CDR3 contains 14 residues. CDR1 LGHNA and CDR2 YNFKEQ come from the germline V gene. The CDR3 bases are TGTGCCAGCAGCCCGGGAGCAGGGAACTATGGCTACACCTTC. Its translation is CASSPGAGNYGYTF.

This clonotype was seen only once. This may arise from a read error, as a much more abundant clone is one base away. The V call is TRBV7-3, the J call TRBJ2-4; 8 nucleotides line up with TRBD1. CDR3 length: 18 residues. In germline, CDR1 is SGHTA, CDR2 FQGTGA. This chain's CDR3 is CASGFQGAGVRAKNIQYF. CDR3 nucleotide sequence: TGTGCCAGCGGCTTCCAGGGGGCCGGGGTGCGGGCCAAAAACATTCAGTACTTC.

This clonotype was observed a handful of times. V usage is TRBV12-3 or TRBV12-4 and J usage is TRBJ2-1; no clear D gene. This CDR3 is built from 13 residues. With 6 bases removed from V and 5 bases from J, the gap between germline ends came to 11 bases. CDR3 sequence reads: CASRSPFDNEQFF. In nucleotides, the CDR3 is TGTGCCAGCAGGAGCCCCTTCGACAATGAGCAGTTCTTC.

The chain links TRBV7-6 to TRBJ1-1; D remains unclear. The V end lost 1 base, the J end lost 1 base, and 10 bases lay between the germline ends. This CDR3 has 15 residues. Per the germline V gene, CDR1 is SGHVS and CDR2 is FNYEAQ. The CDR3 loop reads CASSLEVGGNTEAFF. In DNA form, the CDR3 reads TGTGCCAGCAGCTTAGAGGTAGGCGGGAACACTGAAGCTTTCTTT.

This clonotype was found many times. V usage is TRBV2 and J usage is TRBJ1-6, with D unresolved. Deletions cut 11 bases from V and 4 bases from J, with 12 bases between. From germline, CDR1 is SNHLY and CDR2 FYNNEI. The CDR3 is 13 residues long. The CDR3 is CAGRGGYNSPLHF. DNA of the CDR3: TGTGCCGGCCGCGGCGGATATAATTCACCCCTCCACTTT.